A single sample is the source of the 32 T cell receptor beta chains below, sequenced in a study of response to subunit inactivated influenza vaccine (dated by TCRdb to 2016 to 2019). Libraries were prepared through RT-PCR. Sequenced using an Illumina HiSeq 2500. Clones were called with MiXCR by TCRdb after fastp trimmed the public reads at Q25, and only in-frame beta chains were retained. Merged by CDR3 protein, the rows form single entries marked with the most common genes and DNA. The sample records over 400,000 distinct CDR3 sequences, 9.5% to 13% of which are singletons. 12% of the sample is in the top ten clones. The meaning of the sample's time point label: 45 to 55 days after influenza vaccine administration. This sample comprised PBMCs from blood, obtained about 40 days after vaccination. The receptors derive from a man between 45 and 60 years old who received an inactivated influenza vaccine. Donor details come from another sample of the same person, matched by shared clones.

The sample holds a few counts of this clonotype. The chain has TRBV7-2 and TRBJ2-5, with 12 bases identical to TRBD2. The germline gives CDR1 SGHTA, CDR2 FQGNSA. The CDR3 has 16 residues. V was pared by 5 bases and J by 4 bases, with 8 bases of the junction left unmatched. The CDR3 coding sequence is TGTGCCAGCAGCCCGAGACTAGCGGGGGCGTCAGAGACCCAGTACTTC. Amino acids: CASSPRLAGASETQYF.

CDR3 region: CAWSRGRSTEAFF. CDR3 nucleotide sequence: TGTGCCTGGAGCAGGGGGCGAAGCACTGAAGCTTTCTTT. This chain connects TRBV30 to TRBJ1-1; TRBD1 agrees at 8 bases. The CDR3 has 13 amino acids. CDR1 is GTSNPN, CDR2 SVGIG, per germline (reference sequence). V was clipped by 3 bases and J by 4 bases; unmatched bases: 4.

This clonotype came up a few times. The chain is built from TRBV29-1 and TRBJ2-3, with 11 bases lining up with TRBD2. V lost 7 bases and J lost 0; bases outside the gene matches: 18. CDR1 is SQVTM, CDR2 ANQGSEA, per germline. The CDR3 extends over 19 amino acids. The CDR3 sequence: CSAPPPGTSGSTSTDTQYF. The CDR3 bases are TGCAGCGCCCCCCCGCCAGGGACTAGCGGTTCGACTAGCACAGATACGCAGTATTTT.

This clonotype was seen repeatedly, ten times or more. CDR3 amino acids: CASSRIPETYNEQFF. DNA of the CDR3: TGCGCCAGCAGCCGCATACCAGAAACCTACAATGAGCAGTTCTTC. The V call is TRBV5-1, the J call TRBJ2-1; D unresolved. This CDR3 contains 15 residues. Deletions cut 4 bases from V and 2 bases from J, with 13 bases between. The germline CDR1 and CDR2 sequences are SGHRS and YFSETQ.

V gene TRBV25-1 combines with J gene TRBJ1-6, with D hard to call. The V end lost 2 bases, the J end lost 7 bases, and 9 bases lay between the germline ends. Germline V gives CDR1 MGHDK, CDR2 SYGVNS. The CDR3 is 14 residues long. CDR3 DNA: TGTGCCAGCAGTGAAAACCCCCGGAATTCACCCCTCCACTTT. This encodes CASSENPRNSPLHF.

This clonotype was recorded a few times. J is TRBJ2-1 and V is TRBV12-3 or TRBV12-4; D may be TRBD1 (5 bases). The CDR3 consists of 11 residues. V was shortened by 6 bases and J by 8 bases, with 8 bases between the two germline ends. CDR3 residues: CASRYRYEQFF. The CDR3 DNA reads as TGTGCCAGCAGATACAGGTATGAGCAGTTCTTC.

This clonotype was observed a few times. This chain joins TRBV10-3 and TRBJ2-1, with a tentative D call TRBD1 (6 bases). CDR3 size: 14 residues. V was shortened by 3 bases and J by 7 bases, with 13 bases between the two germline ends. In germline, CDR1 is ENHRY, CDR2 SYGVKD. CDR3 bases: TGTGCCATCAGTGAAATAGGGGGTACTAATGAGCAGTTCTTC. This codes for CAISEIGGTNEQFF.

This clonotype came up a few times. This chain connects TRBV20-1 to TRBJ2-5, with 7 bases matching TRBD2. With V trimmed by 3 bases and J by 4 bases, 11 bases remained unmatched. Per germline, CDR1 DFQATT and CDR2 SNEGSKA (reference sequence). The CDR3 totals 15 residues. CDR3 DNA: TGCAGTGCTAGCGGGAGGCCATCCGACTCAGAGACCCAGTACTTC. It translates to CSASGRPSDSETQYF.

This chain links TRBV3-1 with TRBJ2-7; D might be TRBD1 (6 bases). Germline CDR1 reads LGHDT; CDR2 reads YNNKEL (reference sequence). Trimming cost V 3 bases and J 11 bases, with 11 bases left between them. The CDR3 is 11 amino acids. CDR3 nucleotides: TGTGCCAGCAGCCAGAAGGGGGAAAAGTACTTC. This encodes CASSQKGEKYF.

The table lists this clonotype with many counts. The V and J genes are TRBV25-1 and TRBJ1-1; D possibly corresponds to TRBD1 (5 bases). The CDR3 totals 14 residues. Per germline, CDR1 MGHDK and CDR2 SYGVNS. V dropped 6 bases and J dropped 1 base, with 12 bases sitting between them. The DNA for the CDR3 is TGTGCCAGCAGCCAGGCAAGGGGGAACACTGAAGCTTTCTTT. Its protein is CASSQARGNTEAFF.

This clonotype was recorded at least ten times. The rearrangement links TRBV20-1 to TRBJ1-5, with D perhaps TRBD1 (6 bases). The V end lost 4 bases, the J end lost 0 bases, and 22 bases lay between the germline ends. Germline values: CDR1 DFQATT, CDR2 SNEGSKA (reference sequence). The CDR3 has 18 residues. The CDR3 protein is CSANPQGNRGNSNQPQHF. CDR3 in DNA: TGCAGTGCTAACCCCCAAGGGAATAGGGGGAATAGCAATCAGCCCCAGCATTTT.

This clonotype was counted between two and nine times. The CDR3 sequence: CASSIYSLYGYTF. The CDR3 DNA reads TGTGCCAGCAGCATATACAGTCTGTATGGCTACACCTTC. This chain uses TRBV28 with TRBJ1-2; D is ambiguous. Trimming took 6 bases from V and 5 from J, leaving 13 bases between them. Germline-derived CDR1 and CDR2 are MDHEN and SYDVKM. The CDR3 covers 13 residues.

This clonotype was seen a few times. This sequence joins TRBV7-2 and TRBJ2-2; D unclear. Germline-derived CDR1 and CDR2 are SGHTA and FQGNSA. V was shortened by 4 bases and J by 1 base, with 13 bases between the two germline ends. The CDR3 runs 16 residues. CDR3 DNA sequence: TGTGCCAGCAGCTATAGAACACCACTGAACACCGGGGAGCTGTTTTTT. It specifies CASSYRTPLNTGELFF.

This clonotype was seen only a few times. V is TRBV28 and J is TRBJ2-7, with D unresolved. The CDR3 has 14 amino acids. The germline V gene encodes CDR1 MDHEN and CDR2 SYDVKM. Deletions cut 0 bases from V and 2 bases from J, with 8 bases between. The CDR3 DNA sequence: TGTGCCAGCAGTTTATGGGGCTTACCCTACGAGCAGTACTTC. This translates into CASSLWGLPYEQYF.

The rearrangement uses TRBV19 and TRBJ2-1; D perhaps matches TRBD2 (6 bases). The ends were cut back, 5 bases at V and 9 bases at J, with 14 bases in the middle. CDR3 length equals 13 residues. In germline, CDR1 is LNHDA, CDR2 SQIVND (reference sequence). The CDR3 region is CASSGGLAFEQFF. The CDR3 bases are TGTGCCAGTAGTGGAGGTCTAGCGTTTGAGCAGTTCTTC.

This clonotype was seen ten or more times. The chain combines TRBV12-3 or TRBV12-4 with TRBJ1-4; 8 bases line up with TRBD1. Germline trimming cut 6 bases from V and 8 bases from J; bases unmatched to any gene: 5. The length of the CDR3 is 13 residues. The chain's CDR3 is CASRRRGQEKLFF. The CDR3 coding sequence is TGTGCCAGCAGGCGCAGGGGGCAAGAAAAACTGTTTTTT.

CDR3: CASSGSSGSDTQYF. The DNA for the CDR3 is TGTGCCAGCAGTGGGTCTAGCGGGAGTGATACGCAGTATTTT. The chain employs TRBV25-1 and TRBJ2-3, with 10 bases that match TRBD2. J was trimmed by 6 bases and V by 4 bases; bases with no gene match: 4. Germline V gene lookup returns CDR1 MGHDK and CDR2 SYGVNS. This CDR3 region has 14 residues.

V usage is TRBV20-1 and J usage is TRBJ2-7; TRBD1 matches at 8 bases. CDR1 is DFQATT, CDR2 SNEGSKA, per germline (reference sequence). Trimming at V came to 6 bases and at J to 2 bases, leaving 15 bases not matched to a gene. The CDR3 is 16 amino acids. The CDR3 sequence is CSAQVVGDRRPYEQYF. CDR3 DNA: TGCAGTGCCCAAGTTGTGGGGGACAGGCGACCCTACGAGCAGTACTTC.

This clonotype was detected a few times. The chain recombines TRBV20-1 with TRBJ2-5; 7 bases line up with TRBD1. Germline trimming cut 0 bases from V and 5 bases from J; bases unmatched to any gene: 6. The CDR3 totals 14 residues. CDR1 and CDR2 from the germline V gene are DFQATT and SNEGSKA (reference sequence). CDR3 coding DNA: TGCAGTGCTAGAGACTCACAGGGGATGGAGACCCAGTACTTC. This gives the protein CSARDSQGMETQYF.

V usage is TRBV4-2 and J usage is TRBJ2-1; D remains unclear. Germline V gene sequence: CDR1 LGHNA, CDR2 YNFKEQ. This CDR3 region has 16 residues. V dropped 8 bases and J dropped 4 bases, with 21 bases sitting between them. The CDR3 here is CASGPGLRSCYNEQFF. The CDR3 nucleotides are TGTGCCAGCGGCCCCGGGCTCCGCTCCTGTTACAATGAGCAGTTCTTC.

In its sample, this clonotype was seen a few times. V gene TRBV15 combines with J gene TRBJ2-3, with D possibly matching TRBD2 (6 bases). The CDR3 covers 15 residues. V shed 0 bases and J shed 6 bases, with 13 bases lying between them. Germline-derived CDR1 and CDR2 are LNHNV and YYDKDF (reference sequence). DNA for the CDR3: TGTGCCACCAGCAGAGAACGTGCTGGAGGGGATACGCAGTATTTT. It codes for CATSRERAGGDTQYF.

The gene calls are TRBV20-1 and TRBJ2-5; TRBD1 aligns across 11 bases. The trim removed 6 bases at V and 5 bases at J, leaving 5 bases unmatched. This CDR3 region has 13 residues. Germline V gene sequence: CDR1 DFQATT, CDR2 SNEGSKA (reference sequence). The CDR3 sequence is CSARTGGVETQYF. Written as DNA, the CDR3 is TGCAGTGCAAGGACAGGGGGCGTGGAGACCCAGTACTTC.

This clonotype appeared a few times. In DNA, the CDR3 is TGTGCCAGCAGTTACTCTGGGATCGGGGAGCTGTTTTTT. Translated, it gives CASSYSGIGELFF. The chain joins TRBV6-5 to TRBJ2-2; D gene ambiguous. The V gene's germline CDR1 is MNHEY and CDR2 SVGAGI. The CDR3 contains 13 residues. The V gene lost 0 bases and the J gene lost 7 bases, with 6 bases spanning the gap.

The V and J genes are TRBV20-1 and TRBJ2-7, with TRBD1 matching 10 bases. The germline CDR1 and CDR2 sequences are DFQATT and SNEGSKA (reference sequence). V lost 6 bases and J lost 2; bases outside the gene matches: 7. The CDR3 contains 14 residues. CDR3 amino acids: CSAPPGQGPYEQYF. CDR3 DNA: TGCAGTGCCCCTCCGGGACAGGGGCCCTACGAGCAGTACTTC.

This clonotype was seen a handful of times. The chain carries TRBV6-5 and TRBJ1-3, with D possibly TRBD1 on 5 matching bases. The germline V gene encodes CDR1 MNHEY and CDR2 SVGAGI. This CDR3 region has 18 residues. V lost 0 bases, J lost 0 bases, and 15 bases lay in between. In nucleotides, the CDR3 is TGTGCCAGCAGTTACTCCTTCGGGACCGCGAGCTCTGGAAACACCATATATTTT. Translating gives CASSYSFGTASSGNTIYF.

The chain carries TRBV2 and TRBJ1-5, with 7 bases matching TRBD1. J gave up 4 bases and V 3 bases, and 3 bases lay outside the gene matches. The germline V gene encodes CDR1 SNHLY and CDR2 FYNNEI. This CDR3 is 14 amino acids long. CDR3: CASSEVRGNQPQHF. The CDR3 DNA follows: TGTGCCAGCAGTGAGGTCAGGGGGAATCAGCCCCAGCATTTT.

Notes on this clonotype: Its ends do not fully match the called genes, so a read error is possible. This sequence joins TRBV9 and TRBJ2-2; a weak D match, TRBD1 (5 bases). This CDR3 is 13 amino acids long. Germline V gene lookup returns CDR1 SGDLS and CDR2 YYNGEE. CDR3 DNA sequence: TGTGCCAGCCGCGTAGCAGGGTCCGGGGAGCTGTTTTTT. It encodes CASRVAGSGELFF. The full variable domain, completed using reference TRBV9 and TRBJ2-2, is DSGVTQTPKHLITATGQRVTLRCSPRSGDLSVYWYQQSLDQGLQFLIQYYNGEERAKGNILERFSAQQFPDLHSELNLSSLELGDSALYFCASRVAGSGELFFGEGSRLTVL.

The genes are TRBV7-2 and TRBJ1-1; 7 nucleotides line up with TRBD1. CDR3 length equals 15 residues. V was clipped by 7 bases and J by 3 bases; unmatched bases: 11. Germline V gives CDR1 SGHTA, CDR2 FQGNSA. This CDR3 reads CASTGRTGYYTEAFF. CDR3 coding DNA: TGTGCCAGCACCGGCCGGACAGGATACTACACTGAAGCTTTCTTT.

The sample holds many counts of this clonotype. The V and J genes are TRBV6-1 and TRBJ2-4; D uncertain. Trimming left V 5 bases short and J 0 bases short, with 8 bases between. Germline CDR1 MNHNS, CDR2 SASEGT. The CDR3 sequence is 14 residues long. CDR3 loop: CASSPAIAKNIQYF. The DNA for the CDR3 is TGTGCCAGCAGTCCCGCAATAGCCAAAAACATTCAGTACTTC.

This clonotype was recorded many times. The rearrangement uses TRBV4-2 and TRBJ2-3, with 10 positions matching TRBD2. CDR1 is LGHNA and CDR2 is YNFKEQ in the germline V gene. J gave up 5 bases and V 2 bases, and 10 bases lay outside the gene matches. The CDR3 has 17 amino acids. The CDR3: CASSQPSGGLREDTQYF. CDR3 bases: TGTGCCAGCAGCCAACCTAGCGGGGGTCTCCGGGAAGATACGCAGTATTTT.

V is TRBV5-1 and J is TRBJ2-5; D is unresolved. The V gene lost 0 bases and the J gene lost 0 bases, with 9 bases spanning the gap. In germline, CDR1 is SGHRS, CDR2 YFSETQ. This CDR3 is 15 amino acids long. The CDR3 region is CASSLATDHQETQYF. The CDR3 DNA reads TGCGCCAGCAGCTTGGCTACAGATCACCAAGAGACCCAGTACTTC.

This clonotype appeared a few times. The chain links TRBV12-3 or TRBV12-4 to TRBJ1-2; D is unresolved. The CDR3 extends over 14 amino acids. The V gene lost 1 base and the J gene lost 4 bases, with 10 bases spanning the gap. CDR3 loop: CASSLGTLAYGYTF. The CDR3 DNA reads as TGTGCCAGCAGTTTAGGGACCCTCGCCTATGGCTACACCTTC.